These T cell receptor beta chains were read from a single sample in a study of PD-1 blockade in classical Hodgkin lymphoma. The table came from immunoSEQ multiplex PCR; TCRdb's copy has only in-frame clones and leaves some out. The table lists about 13,000 clones, about 82% of them singletons. Sample: peripheral blood mononuclear cells (PBMCs), taken at baseline. Every receptor here comes from a human donor with classical Hodgkin lymphoma. Each CDR3 is given with its conserved first and last residue. Fields, in order: J gene, D gene, clone size, V gene, CDR3 length, CDR3 DNA, CDR3 protein. The D gene is left open where the match is weak. Some rows mark clone size as missing; the rest say once, few, many or name a class of expanded clone.

TRBJ1-2 TRBD1 - TRBV11-2 17 TGTGCCAGCAGGATTCCGGGACAGGCCCTTTCTAACTATGGCTACACCTTC CASRIPGQALSNYGYTF
TRBJ2-7 - - TRBV15 13 TGTGCCACCAGCGTCAGGGAACTCTACGAGCAGTACTTC CATSVRELYEQYF
TRBJ2-7 - - TRBV7-9 17 TGTGCCAGCAGCTTAGGGGGCAGAGGCCAAAAAACCTACGAGCAGTACTTC CASSLGGRGQKTYEQYF
TRBJ1-2 - - TRBV10-3 13 TGTGCCATTGGGCGGGGCCCCGGGAATGGCTACACCTTC CAIGRGPGNGYTF
TRBJ1-1 - - TRBV6-5 11 TGTGCCATTGGAAGGGGGACTGAAGCTTTCTTT CAIGRGTEAFF
TRBJ2-7 - - TRBV18 15 TGTGCCAGCTCACCATGGGCACAGGCTCCTCTAATACAGTACTTC CASSPWAQAPLIQYF
TRBJ2-1 - - TRBV27 15 TGTGCCAGCAGCCCCGGACAGCTAGCTTACGATGAGCAGTTCTTC CASSPGQLAYDEQFF
TRBJ1-1 - - TRBV5-1 14 TGCGCCAGCAGCTTGGTTCCGGTGAACACTGAAGCTTTCTTT CASSLVPVNTEAFF
TRBJ1-5 TRBD1 once TRBV9 16 TGTGCCAGCAGCGCCGGACAGGGTTTGGGCAATCAGCCCCAGCATTTT CASSAGQGLGNQPQHF
TRBJ1-1 - - TRBV6-5 11 TGTGCCAGCAGTTACTCAGGCCTTACTTTCTTT CASSYSGLTFF
TRBJ1-1 TRBD1 - TRBV5-5 15 TGTGCCAGCAGCTCCAGGGGGGATTTGGCCACTGAAGCTTTCTTT CASSSRGDLATEAFF
TRBJ2-7 TRBD1 - TRBV29-1 12 TGCAGCGCCGTGGGACAGGTCTACGAGCAGTACTTC CSAVGQVYEQYF
TRBJ1-3 - - TRBV7-2 13 TGTGCCAGCAGCTTAGCTGATGGAAACACCATATATTTT CASSLADGNTIYF
TRBJ1-2 - - TRBV5-1 13 TGCGCCAGCAGCGAAGGGGCTAACTATGGCTACACCTTC CASSEGANYGYTF
TRBJ2-1 TRBD2 - TRBV10-3 21 TGTGCCATCAGTGAGTCCCCCGGGACTAGCGGACCCACGTTTAACTACAATGAGCAGTTCTTC CAISESPGTSGPTFNYNEQFF
TRBJ1-2 - - TRBV18 14 TGTGCCAGCTCACCACCGTCGGGGGTAGGGGGCTACACCTTC CASSPPSGVGGYTF
TRBJ1-2 - - TRBV7-9 14 TGTGCCAGCAGCAGCCGGGACATAGGCTTTGGCTACACCTTC CASSSRDIGFGYTF
TRBJ2-3 TRBD2 - TRBV5-1 16 TGCGCCAGCAGCTTGGCCGAGCGGGGGGGCGTCGATACGCAGTATTTT CASSLAERGGVDTQYF
TRBJ2-7 - - TRBV7-8 17 TGTGCCAGCAGCTTAGGGCGAGCGGGTGCCTTGGGCTACGAGCAGTACTTC CASSLGRAGALGYEQYF
TRBJ2-1 - - TRBV10-3 11 TGTGCCATCAGTGAAGGCGGGCCGGAGTTCTTC CAISEGGPEFF
TRBJ1-1 - - TRBV5-1 14 TGCGCCAGCAAGGGGGGGCCAGAGAACACTGAAGCTTTCTTT CASKGGPENTEAFF
TRBJ1-3 - once TRBV28 15 TGTGCCAGCAGCCCGCTTTTACTCTCTGGAAACACCATATATTTT CASSPLLLSGNTIYF